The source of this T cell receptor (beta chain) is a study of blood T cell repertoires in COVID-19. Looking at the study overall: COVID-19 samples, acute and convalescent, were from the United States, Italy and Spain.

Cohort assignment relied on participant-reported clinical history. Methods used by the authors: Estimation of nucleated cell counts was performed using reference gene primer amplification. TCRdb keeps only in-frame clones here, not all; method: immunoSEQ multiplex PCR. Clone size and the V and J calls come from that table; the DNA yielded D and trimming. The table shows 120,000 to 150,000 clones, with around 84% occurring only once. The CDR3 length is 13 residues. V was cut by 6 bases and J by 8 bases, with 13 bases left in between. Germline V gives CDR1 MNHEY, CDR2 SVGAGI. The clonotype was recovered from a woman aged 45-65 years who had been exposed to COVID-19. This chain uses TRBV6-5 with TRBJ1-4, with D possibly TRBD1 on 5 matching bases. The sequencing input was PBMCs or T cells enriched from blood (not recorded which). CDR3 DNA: TGTGCCAGCAGGGGAGGGGTCAGGGAAAAACTGTTTTTT. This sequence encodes CASRGGVREKLFF.